This T cell receptor (beta chain) was documented in a study of CXCR3-negative and CXCR3-positive naive CD8 T cells. Overall study results and limits: Comparably high diversity was seen in both naive subsets, and much lower diversity in memory CD8+ cells. Naive CXCR3-negative and CXCR3-positive cells had similar TRBV-TRBJ usage; memory differed. TRB CDR3s of CXCR3-positive naive cells were more hydrophobic than those of CXCR3-negative naive cells.

Germline CDR1 reads SGHVS; CDR2 reads FNYEAQ. The CDR3 contains 12 residues. UMI-labeled 5' RACE yielded the TRB cDNA libraries. TCRdb processed the 5' RACE reads again and assigns one entry to each CDR3 protein, with no DNA. The repertoire table contains over 70,000 distinct CDR3 sequences. Concerning this clonotype: The antigen is not known.

This receptor was obtained from a human donor in good health. Some clones in this sample may be carry-over from other donors' samples. The source material was naive CXCR3- CD8+ T cells from blood. Subset described: CD45RO-CCR7+CD27+CD95- naive CD8+ T cells lacking CXCR3 (TNR3-). The chain joins TRBV7-6 to TRBJ2-2. CDR3 in amino acids: CASSPQPGELFF.